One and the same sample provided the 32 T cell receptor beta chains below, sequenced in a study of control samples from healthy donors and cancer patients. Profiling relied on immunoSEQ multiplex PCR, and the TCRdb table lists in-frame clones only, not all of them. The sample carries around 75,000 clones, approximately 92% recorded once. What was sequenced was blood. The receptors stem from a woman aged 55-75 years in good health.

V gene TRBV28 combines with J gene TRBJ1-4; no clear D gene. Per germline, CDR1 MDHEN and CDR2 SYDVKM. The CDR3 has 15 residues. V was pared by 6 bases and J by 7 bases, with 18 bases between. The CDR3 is CASSPNSGRGEKLFF. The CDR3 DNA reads TGTGCCAGCAGCCCAAACTCTGGGCGGGGTGAAAAACTGTTTTTT.

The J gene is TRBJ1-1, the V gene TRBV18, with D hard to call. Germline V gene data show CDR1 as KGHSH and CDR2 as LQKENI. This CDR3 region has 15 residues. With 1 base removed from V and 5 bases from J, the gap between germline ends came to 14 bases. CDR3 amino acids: CASSPRSESGTEAFF. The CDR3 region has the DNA TGTGCCAGCTCACCACGTTCGGAGAGTGGGACTGAAGCTTTCTTT.

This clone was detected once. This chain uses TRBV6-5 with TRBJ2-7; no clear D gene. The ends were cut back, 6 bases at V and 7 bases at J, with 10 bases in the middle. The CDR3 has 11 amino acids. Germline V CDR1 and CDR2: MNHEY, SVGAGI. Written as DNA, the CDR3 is TGTGCCAGCAGATCGACGTGGGAGCAGTACTTC. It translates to CASRSTWEQYF.

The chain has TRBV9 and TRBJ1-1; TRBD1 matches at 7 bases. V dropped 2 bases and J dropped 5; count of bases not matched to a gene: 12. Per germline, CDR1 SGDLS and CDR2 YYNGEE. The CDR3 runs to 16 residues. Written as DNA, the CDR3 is TGTGCCAGCAGCGTGGGAGACAGGGATTGGCAGACTGAAGCTTTCTTT. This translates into CASSVGDRDWQTEAFF.

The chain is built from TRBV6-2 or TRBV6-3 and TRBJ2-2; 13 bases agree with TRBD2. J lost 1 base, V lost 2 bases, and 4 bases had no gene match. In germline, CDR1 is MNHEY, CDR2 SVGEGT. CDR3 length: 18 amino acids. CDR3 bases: TGTGCCAGCAGTTACCCGACTAGCGGGAGGCAGAACACCGGGGAGCTGTTTTTT. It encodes CASSYPTSGRQNTGELFF.

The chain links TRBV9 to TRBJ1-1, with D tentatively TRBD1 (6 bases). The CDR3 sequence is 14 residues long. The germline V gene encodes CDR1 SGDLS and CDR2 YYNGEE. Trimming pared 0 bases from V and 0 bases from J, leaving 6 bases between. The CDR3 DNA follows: TGTGCCAGCAGCGTAGGACAGGTGAACACTGAAGCTTTCTTT. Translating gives CASSVGQVNTEAFF.

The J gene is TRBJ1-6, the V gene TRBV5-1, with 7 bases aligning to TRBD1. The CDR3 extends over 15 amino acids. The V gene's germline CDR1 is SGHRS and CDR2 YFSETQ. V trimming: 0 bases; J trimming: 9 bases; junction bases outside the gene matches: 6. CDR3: CASSLEGGQRSPLHF. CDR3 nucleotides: TGCGCCAGCAGCTTGGAAGGGGGCCAGCGTTCACCCCTCCACTTT.

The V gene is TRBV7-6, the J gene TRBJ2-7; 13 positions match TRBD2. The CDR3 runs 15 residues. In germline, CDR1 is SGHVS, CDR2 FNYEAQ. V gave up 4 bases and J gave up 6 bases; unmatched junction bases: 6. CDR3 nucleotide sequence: TGTGCCAGCAGCTCTCGGACTAGCGGGAGCGGCGAGCAGTACTTC. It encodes CASSSRTSGSGEQYF.

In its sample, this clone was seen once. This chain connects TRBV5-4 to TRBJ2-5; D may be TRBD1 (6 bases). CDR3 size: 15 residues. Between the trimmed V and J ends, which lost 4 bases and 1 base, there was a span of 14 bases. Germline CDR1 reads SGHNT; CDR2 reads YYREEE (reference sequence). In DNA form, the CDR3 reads TGTGCCAGCAGCGCTGGCCTGGGGGCCCAAGAGACCCAGTACTTC. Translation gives CASSAGLGAQETQYF.

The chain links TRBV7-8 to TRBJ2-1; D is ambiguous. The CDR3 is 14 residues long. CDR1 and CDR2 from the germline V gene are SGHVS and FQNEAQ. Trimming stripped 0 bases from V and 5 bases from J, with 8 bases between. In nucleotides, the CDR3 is TGTGCCAGCAGCTTAGCGTTACGACACAATGAGCAGTTCTTC. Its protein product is CASSLALRHNEQFF.

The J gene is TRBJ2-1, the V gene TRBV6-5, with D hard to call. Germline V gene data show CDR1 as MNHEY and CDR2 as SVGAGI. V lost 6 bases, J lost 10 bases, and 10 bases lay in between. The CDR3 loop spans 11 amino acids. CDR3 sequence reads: CASRDSWEQFF. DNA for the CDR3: TGTGCCAGCAGGGATAGTTGGGAGCAGTTCTTC.

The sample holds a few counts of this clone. The CDR3 loop is CASSEAPPGQGSNGYTF. As DNA, the CDR3 is TGTGCCAGCAGTGAAGCCCCTCCGGGACAGGGTTCTAATGGCTACACCTTC. The chain recombines TRBV6-1 with TRBJ1-2; TRBD1 matches at 9 bases. This CDR3 is 17 amino acids long. V shed 0 bases, J shed 6 bases, and the junction held 11 bases outside the gene matches. Germline V gives CDR1 MNHNS, CDR2 SASEGT.

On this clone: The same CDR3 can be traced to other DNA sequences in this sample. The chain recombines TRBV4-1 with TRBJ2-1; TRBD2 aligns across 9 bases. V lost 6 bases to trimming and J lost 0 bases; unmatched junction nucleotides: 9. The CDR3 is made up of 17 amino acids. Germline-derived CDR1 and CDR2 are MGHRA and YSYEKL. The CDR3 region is CASSQPLSGSSYNEQFF. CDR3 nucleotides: TGCGCCAGCAGTCAACCCCTTAGCGGGAGCTCCTACAATGAGCAGTTCTTC.

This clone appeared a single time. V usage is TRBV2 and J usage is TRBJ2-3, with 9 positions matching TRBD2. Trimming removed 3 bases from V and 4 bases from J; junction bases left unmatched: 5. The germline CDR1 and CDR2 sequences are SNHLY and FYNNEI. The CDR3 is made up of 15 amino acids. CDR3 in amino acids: CASSESGRSPDTQYF. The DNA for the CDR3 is TGTGCCAGCAGTGAGAGCGGGAGGTCCCCAGATACGCAGTATTTT.

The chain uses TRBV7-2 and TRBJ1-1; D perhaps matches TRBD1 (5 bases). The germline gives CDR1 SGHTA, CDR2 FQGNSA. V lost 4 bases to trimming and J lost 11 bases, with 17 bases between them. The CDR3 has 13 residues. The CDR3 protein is CASSSLAGRGAFF. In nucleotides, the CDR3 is TGTGCCAGCAGCTCCCTCGCGGGGCGCGGGGCTTTCTTT.

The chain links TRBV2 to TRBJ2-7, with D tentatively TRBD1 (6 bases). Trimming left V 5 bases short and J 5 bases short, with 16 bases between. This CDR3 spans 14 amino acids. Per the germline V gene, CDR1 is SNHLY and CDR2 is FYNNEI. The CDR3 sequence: CASSSQTGDNEQYF. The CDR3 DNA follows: TGTGCCAGCAGTTCTCAGACAGGAGATAACGAGCAGTACTTC.

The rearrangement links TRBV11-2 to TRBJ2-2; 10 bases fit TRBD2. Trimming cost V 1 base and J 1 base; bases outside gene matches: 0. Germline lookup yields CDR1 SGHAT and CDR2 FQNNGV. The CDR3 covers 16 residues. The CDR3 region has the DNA TGTGCCAGCAGCTTAGTAGCGGGAGGGAACACCGGGGAGCTGTTTTTT. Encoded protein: CASSLVAGGNTGELFF.

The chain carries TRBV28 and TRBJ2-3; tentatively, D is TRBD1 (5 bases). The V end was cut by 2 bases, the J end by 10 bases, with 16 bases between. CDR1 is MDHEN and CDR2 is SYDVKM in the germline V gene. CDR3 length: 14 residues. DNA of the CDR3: TGTGCCAGCAGTTTAGGGCAGGGTAGGTTGGCGCAGTATTTT. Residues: CASSLGQGRLAQYF.

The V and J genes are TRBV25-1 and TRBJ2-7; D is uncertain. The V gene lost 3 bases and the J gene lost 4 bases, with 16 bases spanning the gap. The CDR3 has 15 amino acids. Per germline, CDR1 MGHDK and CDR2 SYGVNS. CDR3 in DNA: TGTGCCAGCAGTGACCTACAAGGGAAGTGGTACGAGCAGTACTTC. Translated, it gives CASSDLQGKWYEQYF.

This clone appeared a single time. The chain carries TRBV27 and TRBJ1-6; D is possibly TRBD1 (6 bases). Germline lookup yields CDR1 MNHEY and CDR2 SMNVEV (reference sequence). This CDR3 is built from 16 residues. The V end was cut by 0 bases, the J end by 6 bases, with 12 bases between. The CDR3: CASSLSRQGRNSPLHF. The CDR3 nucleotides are TGTGCCAGCAGTTTATCACGGCAGGGGCGTAATTCACCCCTCCACTTT.

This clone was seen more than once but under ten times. The CDR3 here is CSVEGTDNYGYTF. The CDR3 coding sequence is TGCAGCGTTGAGGGCACGGATAACTATGGCTACACCTTC. The rearrangement joins TRBV29-1 to TRBJ1-2; D uncertain. The ends were cut back, 3 bases at V and 1 base at J, with 9 bases in the middle. The CDR3 has 13 amino acids. CDR1 is SQVTM, CDR2 ANQGSEA, per germline.

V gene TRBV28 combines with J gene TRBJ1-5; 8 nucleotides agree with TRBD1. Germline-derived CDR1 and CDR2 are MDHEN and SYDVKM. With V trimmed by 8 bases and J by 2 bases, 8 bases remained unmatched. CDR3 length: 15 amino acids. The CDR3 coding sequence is TGTGCCAGCCAAAGACAGGGGATTCGCAATCAGCCCCAGCATTTT. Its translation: CASQRQGIRNQPQHF.

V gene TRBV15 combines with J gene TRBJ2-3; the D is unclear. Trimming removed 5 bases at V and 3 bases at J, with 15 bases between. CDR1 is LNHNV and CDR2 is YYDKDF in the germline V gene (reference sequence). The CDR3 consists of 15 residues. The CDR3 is CATSFFPPGTDTQYF. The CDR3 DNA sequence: TGTGCCACCAGCTTCTTCCCCCCCGGGACAGATACGCAGTATTTT.

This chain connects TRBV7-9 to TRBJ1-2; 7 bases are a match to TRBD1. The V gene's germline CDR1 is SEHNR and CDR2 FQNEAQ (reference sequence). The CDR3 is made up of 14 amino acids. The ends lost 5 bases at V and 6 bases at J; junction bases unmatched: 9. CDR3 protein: CASSARQGQDGYTF. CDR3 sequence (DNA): TGTGCCAGCAGCGCCCGACAGGGTCAGGATGGCTACACCTTC.

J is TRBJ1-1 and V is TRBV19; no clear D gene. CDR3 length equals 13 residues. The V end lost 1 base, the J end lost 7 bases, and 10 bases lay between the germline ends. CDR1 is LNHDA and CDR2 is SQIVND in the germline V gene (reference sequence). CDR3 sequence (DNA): TGTGCCAGTAGTATAGGTGCCCCCGGTGAAGCTTTCTTT. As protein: CASSIGAPGEAFF.

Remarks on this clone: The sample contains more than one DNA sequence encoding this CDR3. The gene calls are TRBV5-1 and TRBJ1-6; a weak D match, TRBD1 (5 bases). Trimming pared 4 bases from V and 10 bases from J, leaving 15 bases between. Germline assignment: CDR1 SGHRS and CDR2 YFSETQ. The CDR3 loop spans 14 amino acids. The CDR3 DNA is TGCGCCAGCAGCCTTCAGGGTGGGGACTCACCCCTCCACTTT. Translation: CASSLQGGDSPLHF.

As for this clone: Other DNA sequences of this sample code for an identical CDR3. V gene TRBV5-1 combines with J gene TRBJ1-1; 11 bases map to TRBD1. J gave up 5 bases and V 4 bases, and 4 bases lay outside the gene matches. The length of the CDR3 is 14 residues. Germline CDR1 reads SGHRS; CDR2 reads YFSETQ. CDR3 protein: CASSPGQGGTEAFF. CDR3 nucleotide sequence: TGCGCCAGCAGCCCGGGACAGGGGGGAACTGAAGCTTTCTTT.

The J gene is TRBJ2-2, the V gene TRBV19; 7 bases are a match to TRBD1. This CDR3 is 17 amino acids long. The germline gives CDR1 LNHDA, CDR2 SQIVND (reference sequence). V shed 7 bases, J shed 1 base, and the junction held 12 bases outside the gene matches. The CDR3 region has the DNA TGTGCCAGTATACCTCCGACAGGGCATAGGAACACCGGGGAGCTGTTTTTT. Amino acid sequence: CASIPPTGHRNTGELFF.

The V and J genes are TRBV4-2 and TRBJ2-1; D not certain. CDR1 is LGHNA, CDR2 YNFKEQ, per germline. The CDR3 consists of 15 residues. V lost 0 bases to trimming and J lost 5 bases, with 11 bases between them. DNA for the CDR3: TGTGCCAGCAGCCAAGATCCTGGCAGTGACAATGAGCAGTTCTTC. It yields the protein CASSQDPGSDNEQFF.

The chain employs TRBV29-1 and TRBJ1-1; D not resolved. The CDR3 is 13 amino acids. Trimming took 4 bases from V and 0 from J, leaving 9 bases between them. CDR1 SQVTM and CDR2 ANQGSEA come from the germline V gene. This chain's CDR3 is CSVGHLLNTEAFF. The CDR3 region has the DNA TGCAGCGTTGGTCATCTCCTGAACACTGAAGCTTTCTTT.

The CDR3 loop is CASSLSGDYGYTF. DNA for the CDR3: TGCGCCAGCAGCTTGTCCGGGGACTATGGCTACACCTTC. The V and J genes are TRBV5-1 and TRBJ1-2, with D hard to call. V lost 1 base and J 3 bases, leaving 7 bases between the germline ends. CDR3 length: 13 residues. CDR1 is SGHRS, CDR2 YFSETQ, per germline.

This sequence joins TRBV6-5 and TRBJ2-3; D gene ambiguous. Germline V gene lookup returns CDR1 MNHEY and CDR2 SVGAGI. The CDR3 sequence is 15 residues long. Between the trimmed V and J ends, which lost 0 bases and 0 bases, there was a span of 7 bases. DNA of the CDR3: TGTGCCAGCAGTTACTCACTTTCGAGCACAGATACGCAGTATTTT. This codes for CASSYSLSSTDTQYF.